This TCR beta chain was found in a study of yellow fever vaccine responses in identical twins. TCRdb ran MiXCR on the RT-PCR reads and lists one entry per CDR3 protein. The table shows some 35,000 distinct CDR3 sequences, with more than 45% occurring only once. The CDR3 loop spans 11 amino acids. CDR1 is KGHSH, CDR2 LQKENI, per germline. Trimming stripped 5 bases from V and 4 bases from J, with 5 bases between. Study-wide results and caveats: Reports say the vaccine T cell response in twins looked partly convergent and partly personalized.

For this clonotype: Antigen: not known.

The V and J genes are TRBV18 and TRBJ1-1, with D possibly TRBD1 on 5 matching bases. Sequencing was performed on T cells from blood (PBMCs), unsorted or a sorted subset (not recorded which), taken before or after yellow fever vaccination (not recorded which). The source is a woman aged 18-29 years who received the yellow fever vaccine. This chain's CDR3 is CASSDSTEAFF. Written as DNA, the CDR3 is TGTGCCAGCTCAGACAGCACTGAAGCTTTCTTT.